This is a list of T cell receptor beta chains from one sample in a study of T cell repertoires in cytomegalovirus infection. TCRdb reanalysed the reads using MiXCR and keeps one entry per CDR3 protein. The sample contains 150,000 to 200,000 distinct CDR3 sequences, nearly 9.5% of which appear only once. Sequencing input: PBMCs. The receptors here all came from a human donor in good health (CMV status not recorded). Some clones in this sample may be carry-over from other donors' samples. The CDR3 runs from the conserved cysteine through the conserved F or W. The D gene is left open where the match is weak. Only part of the rows carry a size: once, few, many, or a class if the clone is expanded.

j_call,d_call,v_call,clone_size,cdr3_aa,cdr3_nt
TRBJ2-7,.,TRBV7-2,many,CASSPPVGSYEQYF,TGTGCCAGCAGCCCCCCGGTTGGGTCCTACGAGCAGTACTTC
TRBJ2-5,.,TRBV4-1,few,CASSQGPEARETQYF,TGCGCCAGCAGCCAAGGGCCAGAGGCCAGGGAGACCCAGTACTTC
TRBJ1-6,.,TRBV11-1,many,CASSLRGDWSPLHF,TGTGCCAGCAGCTTACGGGGAGATTGGTCACCCCTCCACTTT
TRBJ2-3,.,TRBV4-3,.,CASSQEVQIAGTQYF,TGCGCCAGCAGCCAAGAAGTCCAGATTGCTGGTACGCAGTATTTT
TRBJ2-1,.,TRBV28,many,CASSTYSLGAEQFF,TGTGCCAGCAGTACCTACTCTTTAGGGGCTGAGCAGTTCTTC
TRBJ1-2,.,TRBV28,many,CASSFTTRSLPYTF,TGTGCCAGCAGTTTTACGACCCGGTCTCTTCCCTACACCTTC
TRBJ2-1,.,TRBV5-5,many,CASSQVNSYNEQFF,TGTGCCAGCAGCCAGGTAAACTCCTACAATGAGCAGTTCTTC
TRBJ1-1,TRBD1,TRBV7-2,many,CASSLGQGMNTEAFF,TGTGCCAGCAGCTTAGGACAGGGAATGAACACTGAAGCTTTCTTT
TRBJ1-2,.,TRBV10-2,.,CASSDGMGVDGYTF,TGCGCCAGCAGTGATGGGATGGGCGTGGATGGCTACACCTTC
TRBJ2-7,TRBD1,TRBV7-6,many,CASSVDRGLNYEQYF,TGTGCCAGCAGCGTCGACAGGGGGCTAAACTACGAGCAGTACTTC
TRBJ1-5,TRBD1,TRBV27,.,CASSLMGQGANRDNQPQHF,TGTGCCAGCAGTTTAATGGGACAGGGGGCGAATAGGGACAATCAGCCCCAGCATTTT
TRBJ1-2,.,TRBV7-2,many,CASSPIRAGRDGYTF,TGTGCCAGCAGCCCCATCCGGGCAGGGAGAGATGGCTACACCTTC
TRBJ2-1,.,TRBV4-3,few,CASSRIGGWDEQFF,TGCGCCAGCAGCCGAATAGGGGGTTGGGATGAGCAGTTCTTC
TRBJ2-7,.,TRBV6-2/TRBV6-3,many,CASSYSISVLVSYEQYF,TGTGCCAGCAGTTACTCGATATCTGTCCTAGTCTCCTACGAGCAGTACTTC
TRBJ2-1,.,TRBV29-1,few,CSAGPDSYNEQFF,TGCAGCGCTGGACCCGACTCATACAATGAGCAGTTCTTC
TRBJ2-1,.,TRBV24-1,many,CATSAPPSNEQFF,TGTGCCACCAGTGCCCCTCCCAGCAATGAGCAGTTCTTC
TRBJ1-3,.,TRBV7-2,many,CASSLMAGSSGNTIYF,TGTGCCAGCAGCTTAATGGCAGGGTCTTCTGGAAACACCATATATTTT
TRBJ1-2,.,TRBV6-5,few,CASSPLGGAKGYTF,TGTGCCAGCAGTCCTCTTGGGGGCGCGAAAGGCTACACCTTC
TRBJ1-3,.,TRBV10-3,few,CAISAKGNTIYF,TGTGCCATCAGCGCAAAAGGGAACACCATATATTTT
TRBJ1-2,.,TRBV28,.,CASSERAGYTF,TGTGCCAGCAGCGAACGGGCTGGCTACACCTTC
TRBJ1-6,.,TRBV19,.,CASNRGRNFSPLHF,TGTGCCAGTAATAGGGGCAGAAACTTTTCACCCCTCCACTTT
TRBJ2-1,TRBD2,TRBV5-1,few,CASSRLAGSSYNEQFF,TGCGCCAGCAGCCGACTAGCGGGGAGCTCCTACAATGAGCAGTTCTTC
TRBJ2-7,TRBD2,TRBV11-2,many,CASSLGTTAVYEQYF,TGTGCCAGCAGCCTCGGGACTACAGCTGTCTACGAGCAGTACTTC
TRBJ2-3,.,TRBV20-1,many,CSASSDRDTQYF,TGCAGTGCTAGTTCGGACAGAGATACGCAGTATTTT
TRBJ2-4,.,TRBV29-1,few,CSATGRGWTGGDIQYF,TGCAGCGCCACGGGGCGGGGATGGACAGGCGGGGACATTCAGTACTTC
TRBJ2-3,.,TRBV9,few,CASSSSSTHTDTQYF,TGTGCCAGCAGCTCCTCTAGCACCCACACAGATACGCAGTATTTT
TRBJ1-2,.,TRBV10-3,.,CAISESGLYGYTF,TGTGCCATCAGTGAGTCGGGGCTCTATGGCTACACCTTC
TRBJ1-6,TRBD1,TRBV7-2,many,CASSMARQGTSVYNSPLHF,TGTGCCAGCAGCATGGCCCGACAGGGGACTTCTGTTTATAATTCACCCCTCCACTTT
TRBJ2-7,.,TRBV5-1,few,CASSQGTSRGGYEQYF,TGCGCCAGCAGCCAGGGGACGTCACGCGGGGGATACGAGCAGTACTTC
TRBJ1-5,.,TRBV12-3/TRBV12-4,.,CASSGREGGPQHF,TGTGCCAGCAGTGGGAGGGAGGGGGGGCCCCAGCATTTT
TRBJ2-1,TRBD2,TRBV7-2,many,CASSLGLAVPHEQFF,TGTGCCAGCAGCTTAGGACTAGCAGTGCCACATGAGCAGTTCTTC
TRBJ1-2,.,TRBV7-2,many,CASSSEYGYTFGSTF,.
TRBJ2-1,.,TRBV7-9,many,CASSSPLRVHNEQFF,TGTGCCAGCAGCTCCCCCCTTCGGGTTCACAATGAGCAGTTCTTC
TRBJ1-5,TRBD1,TRBV20-1,many,CSGAFGTENQPQHF,TGCAGTGGGGCCTTTGGGACAGAAAATCAGCCCCAGCATTTT
TRBJ1-4,.,TRBV7-2,many,CASSLGFGRGSYNEKLFF,TGTGCCAGCAGCTTAGGCTTTGGAAGGGGCAGCTATAATGAAAAACTGTTTTTT
TRBJ2-5,.,TRBV5-1,.,CVSSLHGQQETQYF,TGCGTCAGCAGCCTACATGGACAGCAAGAGACCCAGTACTTC
TRBJ1-5,.,TRBV20-1,.,CSALDSPNQPQHF,TGCAGTGCTCTGGACAGCCCCAATCAGCCCCAGCATTTT
TRBJ2-1,.,TRBV12-3/TRBV12-4,many,CASSLAGREVPYNEQFF,TGTGCCAGCAGTTTAGCCGGCAGGGAAGTACCTTACAATGAGCAGTTCTTC
TRBJ1-1,.,TRBV29-1,many,CSVEQLTTEAFF,TGCAGCGTTGAACAGCTGACCACTGAAGCTTTCTTT
TRBJ2-5,TRBD1,TRBV18,.,CASSPRQGLEATQYF,TGTGCCAGCTCACCAAGACAGGGTTTGGAGGCGACCCAGTACTTC